These 24 T cell receptor beta chains were sequenced from one sample in a study of T-cell memory formation after mild COVID-19. MiXCR, run by TCRdb on the 5' RACE reads, gives a single entry per CDR3 protein. The sample carries fewer than 650,000 distinct CDR3 sequences, roughly 17% recorded once. The material sequenced was PBMCs or a T cell subset sorted from them (not recorded which). All receptors derive from an adult woman who had mild COVID-19 (a few samples of this study predate the infection). Cell type and time point are not known.

The chain carries TRBV19 and TRBJ2-5, with a weak D call TRBD2 (5 bases). The length of the CDR3 is 15 residues. Trimming left V 3 bases short and J 3 bases short, with 14 bases between. CDR1 is LNHDA and CDR2 is SQIVND in the germline V gene (reference sequence). CDR3 sequence (DNA): TGTGCCAGTAGTATCGAGGACTCCTTAGAAGAGACCCAGTACTTC. Protein: CASSIEDSLEETQYF.

This clonotype was counted a few times. The J gene is TRBJ2-7, the V gene TRBV20-1; weak D call: TRBD1 (5 bases). Germline values: CDR1 DFQATT, CDR2 SNEGSKA (reference sequence). CDR3 length: 14 residues. The CDR3 here is CGAPQGAGSYEQYF. In nucleotides, the CDR3 is TGCGGAGCACCGCAGGGTGCCGGTTCCTACGAGCAGTACTTC.

This clonotype was seen a few times. This chain connects TRBV7-2 to TRBJ2-2; 8 nucleotides match TRBD2. V gave up 7 bases and J gave up 7 bases; unmatched junction bases: 26. Germline loops: CDR1 SGHTA, CDR2 FQGNSA. The CDR3 is made up of 20 amino acids. The CDR3: CASTHAGGFQRPAQGGELFF. CDR3 in DNA: TGTGCCAGCACCCACGCGGGGGGCTTTCAAAGACCCGCTCAGGGCGGGGAGCTGTTTTTT.

The J gene is TRBJ1-2, the V gene TRBV6-6; weak D call: TRBD1 (5 bases). Germline assignment: CDR1 MNHNY and CDR2 SVGAGI (reference sequence). This CDR3 has 13 residues. V lost 7 bases, J lost 3 bases, and 12 bases lay in between. DNA of the CDR3: TGTGCCAGCAAAGATCCGGGGGACTATGGCTACACCTTC. It codes for CASKDPGDYGYTF.

This clonotype was seen ten or more times. This chain connects TRBV5-6 to TRBJ2-5; 12 bases fit TRBD2. In germline, CDR1 is SGHDT, CDR2 YYEEEE. Unmatched junction bases numbered 7, after V lost 0 bases and J lost 4 bases. The length of the CDR3 is 17 residues. The CDR3 here is CASSLVLAGGPGETQYF. The CDR3, as DNA: TGTGCCAGCAGCTTGGTCCTAGCGGGAGGGCCGGGAGAGACCCAGTACTTC.

The rearrangement uses TRBV5-6 and TRBJ1-5; tentative D call: TRBD1 (5 bases). The CDR3 covers 15 residues. From germline, CDR1 is SGHDT and CDR2 YYEEEE. Trimming removed 4 bases from V and 0 bases from J, with 11 bases in between. CDR3 DNA: TGTGCCAGCAGCAGGGGCCCCTATAGCAATCAGCCCCAGCATTTT. It encodes CASSRGPYSNQPQHF.

The CDR3 nucleotides read TGTGCCAGCAGCTTGGAGATTCCGGGACAGGGCCTCTATGGCTACACCTTC. Protein: CASSLEIPGQGLYGYTF. The chain links TRBV5-4 to TRBJ1-2, with TRBD1 identical over 9 bases. Trimming took 0 bases from V and 4 from J; bases not matched to a gene: 10. The CDR3 covers 17 residues. The germline V gene encodes CDR1 SGHNT and CDR2 YYREEE (reference sequence).

The V and J genes are TRBV7-2 and TRBJ2-7; 11 nucleotides line up with TRBD1. The CDR3 is made up of 14 amino acids. The germline gives CDR1 SGHTA, CDR2 FQGNSA. Trimming removed 5 bases from V and 6 bases from J; junction bases left unmatched: 6. The CDR3 nucleotides read TGTGCCAGCAGCAGACGGACAGGGGGCGCCGAGCAGTACTTC. This sequence encodes CASSRRTGGAEQYF. Full variable domain (outside the CDR3, taken from reference TRBV7-2 and TRBJ2-7): GAGVSQSPSNKVTEKGKDVELRCDPISGHTALYWYRQSLGQGLEFLIYFQGNSAPDKSGLPSDRFSAERTGGSVSTLTIQRTQQEDSAVYLCASSRRTGGAEQYFGPGTRLTVT.

The V and J genes are TRBV29-1 and TRBJ2-7, with a tentative D call TRBD1 (5 bases). V was cut by 4 bases and J by 2 bases, with 12 bases left in between. The V gene's germline CDR1 is SQVTM and CDR2 ANQGSEA. The CDR3 is made up of 13 amino acids. The CDR3, as DNA: TGCAGCGTTGTTTCGACAGCCACCTACGAGCAGTACTTC. Translation gives CSVVSTATYEQYF.

This clonotype was seen more than once but under ten times. The chain combines TRBV10-3 with TRBJ2-1; 11 bases are shared with TRBD2. The CDR3 spans 13 residues. Germline CDR1 and CDR2: ENHRY and SYGVKD. V trimming: 4 bases; J trimming: 8 bases; junction bases outside the gene matches: 1. DNA of the CDR3: TGTGCCATCAGTGTGGGACTAGCGGATGAGCAGTTCTTC. The encoded protein is CAISVGLADEQFF.

V usage is TRBV9 and J usage is TRBJ2-7, with TRBD2 identical over 7 bases. Germline CDR1 is SGDLS and CDR2 is YYNGEE. J was trimmed by 0 bases and V by 8 bases; bases with no gene match: 17. The CDR3 is made up of 17 amino acids. CDR3 in DNA: TGTGCCAGAAGCCCTCATGGGGGGGACTCGATCTCCTACGAGCAGTACTTC. Protein product: CARSPHGGDSISYEQYF.

This sequence joins TRBV30 and TRBJ2-1; D unresolved. V lost 0 bases and J lost 8, with 5 bases in between. Germline loops: CDR1 GTSNPN, CDR2 SVGIG (reference sequence). The CDR3 length is 11 residues. The CDR3 is CAWSVVDEQFF. The DNA of the CDR3 is TGTGCCTGGAGTGTAGTGGATGAGCAGTTCTTC.

The sample holds a few counts of this clonotype. The V and J genes are TRBV6-1 and TRBJ2-1; D is perhaps TRBD2 (6 bases). V was shortened by 7 bases and J by 4 bases, with 11 bases between the two germline ends. This CDR3 comprises 13 residues. Germline CDR1 is MNHNS and CDR2 is SASEGT. This chain's CDR3 is CASTWGVYNEQFF. The DNA for the CDR3 is TGTGCCAGCACTTGGGGGGTTTACAATGAGCAGTTCTTC.

The sample holds a few counts of this clonotype. The chain carries TRBV15 and TRBJ1-3; no reliable D call. V was cut by 10 bases and J by 1 base, with 17 bases left in between. The CDR3 extends over 15 amino acids. From germline, CDR1 is LNHNV and CDR2 YYDKDF (reference sequence). CDR3 amino acids: CAIARGLSSGNTIYF. The CDR3 DNA reads TGTGCCATCGCCCGAGGCTTATCATCTGGAAACACCATATATTTT.

This clonotype was counted a few times. The chain recombines TRBV12-3 or TRBV12-4 with TRBJ2-7; 8 nucleotides align to TRBD1. This CDR3 contains 15 residues. V gave up 8 bases and J gave up 4 bases; unmatched junction bases: 13. CDR3 coding DNA: TGTGCCAGCTCTACCGTCGGACAGGGTCGGTACGAGCAGTACTTC. It translates to CASSTVGQGRYEQYF.

V and J are TRBV6-2 or TRBV6-3 and TRBJ1-6; D perhaps matches TRBD1 (6 bases). This CDR3 contains 16 residues. The germline gives CDR1 MNHEY, CDR2 SVGEGT. Trimming removed 0 bases from V and 8 bases from J, with 14 bases in between. CDR3 DNA: TGTGCCAGCAGTTACTCGATCTGGTCAGGGGATTCACCCCTCCACTTT. Translated, it gives CASSYSIWSGDSPLHF.

The V and J genes are TRBV21-1 and TRBJ1-5. TRBV21-1 is a pseudogene segment. This CDR3 has 15 amino acids. The CDR3 is CASSMVAFRNQPQHF. The CDR3 DNA is TGTGCCAGCAGCATGGTGGCTTTTCGCAATCAGCCCCAGCATTTT.

This clonotype was seen at least ten times. The V gene is TRBV12-3 or TRBV12-4, the J gene TRBJ1-5, with D hard to call. V gave up 6 bases and J gave up 2 bases, with 8 bases separating them. The CDR3 sequence is 13 residues long. CDR3 DNA: TGTGCCAGCAGCTTCGCCGGCAATCAGCCCCAGCATTTT. Translated: CASSFAGNQPQHF.

This clonotype was counted a few times. J is TRBJ2-5 and V is TRBV19, with 9 bases matching TRBD1. From germline, CDR1 is LNHDA and CDR2 SQIVND (reference sequence). The CDR3 runs to 16 residues. V lost 4 bases, J lost 5 bases, and 11 bases stayed unmatched. The CDR3 spells CASSTGDRGGLETQYF. In nucleotides, the CDR3 is TGTGCCAGTAGTACCGGAGACAGGGGGGGCTTGGAGACCCAGTACTTC.

The rearrangement uses TRBV12-3 or TRBV12-4 and TRBJ1-2, with D perhaps TRBD1 (5 bases). Trimming cost V 7 bases and J 4 bases, with 13 bases left between them. The CDR3 covers 13 residues. The CDR3 protein is CASTLDSIYGYTF. The DNA of the CDR3 is TGTGCCAGCACCTTAGACAGCATCTATGGCTACACCTTC.

The rearrangement links TRBV30 to TRBJ2-3; the D is unclear. The CDR3 is 13 amino acids. V lost 4 bases and J 3 bases, leaving 11 bases between the germline ends. Germline CDR1 is GTSNPN and CDR2 is SVGIG (reference sequence). The CDR3 DNA follows: TGTGCCTGGACCCCTGGTAGGACAGATACGCAGTATTTT. It translates to CAWTPGRTDTQYF. Based on the CDR3 plus reference TRBV30 and TRBJ2-3, the full variable domain is SQTIHQWPATLVQPVGSPLSLECTVEGTSNPNLYWYRQAAGRGLQLLFYSVGIGQISSEVPQNLSASRPQDRQFILSSKKLLLSDSGFYLCAWTPGRTDTQYFGPGTRLTVL.

The chain carries TRBV4-2 and TRBJ2-7; D might be TRBD1 (6 bases). V was pared by 0 bases and J by 5 bases, with 11 bases between. The CDR3 consists of 14 residues. Germline-derived CDR1 and CDR2 are LGHNA and YNFKEQ. As DNA, the CDR3 is TGTGCCAGCAGCCAAGATGGCCAGGGGAACGAGCAGTACTTC. As protein: CASSQDGQGNEQYF.

This clonotype was detected only a few times. The V call is TRBV9, the J call TRBJ2-1, with TRBD2 identical over 10 bases. The CDR3 is 17 amino acids. V was clipped by 3 bases and J by 0 bases; unmatched bases: 6. Germline-derived CDR1 and CDR2 are SGDLS and YYNGEE. The CDR3 DNA follows: TGTGCCAGCAGCGGTAGCGGGAGGAGGAGCTCCTACAATGAGCAGTTCTTC. It yields the protein CASSGSGRRSSYNEQFF.

This chain uses TRBV7-3 with TRBJ1-1, with D possibly TRBD1 on 6 matching bases. The germline V and J ends were trimmed by 5 bases and 6 bases, with 16 bases remaining between them. Germline V gives CDR1 SGHTA, CDR2 FQGTGA. CDR3 length: 14 amino acids. In DNA form, the CDR3 reads TGTGCCAGCAGCCGACCCGATCAGGGGTCTGAAGCTTTCTTT. It encodes CASSRPDQGSEAFF.